This T cell receptor beta chain was recorded in a study of blood T cell repertoires in COVID-19. Authors' data handling: Nucleated cell number was recorded as an estimate derived from reference gene primer amplification. Profiled with immunoSEQ multiplex PCR; TCRdb holds only in-frame clones, not every one. V and J calls and clone size follow that table, whereas D and trimming were derived from the DNA. The sample has about 140,000 clones; approximately 87% are singletons. This CDR3 has 15 residues. Germline V CDR1 and CDR2: SGHNT, YYREEE (reference sequence). Deletions cut 0 bases from V and 7 bases from J, with 16 bases between.

The sequenced material came from peripheral blood. The J gene is TRBJ1-2, the V gene TRBV5-4; TRBD1 is a possible D gene (6 bases). The TCR sequence derives from a woman in her thirties or forties with acute or convalescent COVID-19. The CDR3 protein is CASSLAFGGASGYTF. For the CDR3, the DNA is TGTGCCAGCAGCTTGGCCTTTGGGGGGGCTAGTGGCTACACCTTC.